These T cell receptor beta chains were read from a single sample in a study of blood T cell repertoires in COVID-19. Sequenced by immunoSEQ multiplex PCR; TCRdb stores in-frame clones only, minus some. The top ten clones hold 1.5% to 2% of a sample with about 200,000 clones, more than 75% of them seen once. What was sequenced was peripheral blood. These receptors all stem from a man aged 35-49 years with active or convalescent COVID-19. Both conserved end residues are part of each CDR3. The D gene is left open where the match is weak. Only part of the rows carry a size: once, few, many, or a class if the clone is expanded.

>NA|NA|TRBV7-2|TRBJ2-6
TGTGCCAGCAGCTTACTGAGAACCTCTGGGGCCAACGTCCTGACTTTC
CASSLLRTSGANVLTF
>TRBD1|once|TRBV30|TRBJ2-7
TGTGCCTGGAGTGTGGGGACAGGGTTTGTGTACGAGCAGTACTTC
CAWSVGTGFVYEQYF
>NA|NA|TRBV7-9|TRBJ1-1
TGTGCCAGCAGCTTAATCCCGAAACCGGGCACTGAAGCTTTCTTT
CASSLIPKPGTEAFF
>NA|NA|TRBV7-3|TRBJ1-1
TGTGCCAGCAGCTCTGACTATAACACTGAAGCTTTCTTT
CASSSDYNTEAFF
>TRBD2|NA|TRBV2|TRBJ2-1
TGTGCCAGCAGTGACCCAAACGGACTAGTCGGTGAGCAGTTCTTC
CASSDPNGLVGEQFF
>TRBD2|NA|TRBV7-9|TRBJ2-3
TGTGCCAGCAGCTTACCAGCGGGAGTAGGGATTAAGACAGATACGCAGTATTTT
CASSLPAGVGIKTDTQYF
>NA|NA|TRBV30|TRBJ1-1
TGTGCCTGGAGTGTAAGTGAGGGTAGGGCTTTCTTT
CAWSVSEGRAFF
>TRBD2|once|TRBV2|TRBJ2-2
TGTGCCAGCACCCTGGGACTAACTCCTGTCGGGGAGCTGTTTTTT
CASTLGLTPVGELFF
>TRBD1|once|TRBV5-1|TRBJ2-7
TGCGCCAGCAGCTACGAAGTGGGACAGGGGCCCCACGAGCAGTACTTC
CASSYEVGQGPHEQYF
>TRBD1|NA|TRBV29-1|TRBJ2-5
TGCAGCGTAGATGCCGGGACAGTGCAAGAGACCCAGTACTTC
CSVDAGTVQETQYF
>NA|NA|TRBV30|TRBJ2-2
TGTGCCTGGAGTGTAGGGGGGGTCGGGGAGCTGTTTTTT
CAWSVGGVGELFF
>TRBD1|few|TRBV18|TRBJ2-2
TGTGCCAGCTCACACCAGGACAGGGGGCAGACCGGGGAGCTGTTTTTT
CASSHQDRGQTGELFF
>NA|NA|TRBV9|TRBJ2-1
TGTGCCAGCAGCCCGAGGGGGGGAGAGGGTGAGCAGTTCTTC
CASSPRGGEGEQFF
>TRBD1|NA|TRBV3-1/TRBV3-2|TRBJ1-2
TGTGCCAGCAGCCTGATTGGACAGGCGTATGGCTACACCTTC
CASSLIGQAYGYTF
>NA|once|TRBV9|TRBJ2-1
TGTGCCAGCAGCCCGAGGCAGGGTCAGCTCAATGAGCAGTTCTTC
CASSPRQGQLNEQFF
>NA|once|TRBV2|TRBJ2-3
TGTGCCAGCGCCCCGGCCGGGATAAACACAGATACGCAGTATTTT
CASAPAGINTDTQYF
>NA|NA|TRBV6-5|TRBJ2-5
TGTGCCAGCAGTTACTTGGCAGGGGAAGGAGTAAAGACCCAGTACTTC
CASSYLAGEGVKTQYF
>NA|once|TRBV2|TRBJ2-6
TGTGCCAGCAGTGAGGGCCAGATAATATCTGGGGCCAACGTCCTGACTTTC
CASSEGQIISGANVLTF
>NA|NA|TRBV4-2|TRBJ2-2
TGTGCCAGCAGCGGAGGCCGCGGGGAGCTGTTTTTT
CASSGGRGELFF
>NA|NA|TRBV4-2|TRBJ1-6
TGTGCCAGCAGCCAAGTAGGGGGGGGCGCGAATAATTCACCCCTCCACTTT
CASSQVGGGANNSPLHF
>NA|NA|TRBV29-1|TRBJ1-1
TGCAGCGTCACAGCCGGCACTGAAGCTTTCTTT
CSVTAGTEAFF
>TRBD2|NA|TRBV5-1|TRBJ2-3
TGCGCCAGCAGCTTGCCAGGACTAGGTCGGGGCACAGATACGCAGTATTTT
CASSLPGLGRGTDTQYF
>NA|once|TRBV29-1|TRBJ1-4
TGCAGCGTCGTAGGGGAACCGGGAGAGTTTTTT
CSVVGEPGEFF
>NA|NA|TRBV5-5|TRBJ2-1
TGTGCCAGCAGCTTGGTCAGGGGAGGGGGCTCCTACAATGAGCAGTTCTTC
CASSLVRGGGSYNEQFF
>TRBD1|NA|TRBV6-5|TRBJ1-2
TGTGCCAGCAGTCTTTCGACAGGGCTCCACTATGGCTACACCTTC
CASSLSTGLHYGYTF
>NA|once|TRBV29-1|TRBJ1-2
TGCAGCGTTGGAGGCGGTAACTATGGCTACACCTTC
CSVGGGNYGYTF
>NA|NA|TRBV28|TRBJ2-1
TGTGCCAGCAGCAGAGCAACGCGGGGGCCACCCTACAATGAGCAGTTCTTC
CASSRATRGPPYNEQFF
>TRBD1|few|TRBV5-4|TRBJ2-7
TGTGCCAGCAGCTCGGCCGGGACAGGGATCTACGAGCAGTACTTC
CASSSAGTGIYEQYF
>TRBD1|NA|TRBV5-1|TRBJ2-3
TGCGCCAGCAGCTTGCGCGGGACAGGGGGCGCAGATACGCAGTATTTT
CASSLRGTGGADTQYF
>NA|NA|TRBV28|TRBJ1-1
TGTGCCAGCAACAAGGCAGGGTACCGGGTCCCTGAAGCTTTCTTT
CASNKAGYRVPEAFF
>TRBD1|NA|TRBV27|TRBJ1-6
TGTGCCAGCAATCCCGGGACAGGAGTTAATTCACCCCTCCACTTT
CASNPGTGVNSPLHF
>TRBD1|NA|TRBV6-5|TRBJ1-1
TGTGCCAGCAGTTATTGGACAGGGGGCACTGAAGCTTTCTTT
CASSYWTGGTEAFF
>NA|NA|TRBV7-9|TRBJ1-1
TGTGCCAGCAGCTTACCCGGCACTGAAGCTTTCTTT
CASSLPGTEAFF
>NA|NA|TRBV5-6|TRBJ1-2
TGTGCCAGCAGCTTGGTGTGGGGGGTGGGCTATGGCTACACCTTC
CASSLVWGVGYGYTF
>TRBD1|few|TRBV3-1/TRBV3-2|TRBJ1-2
TGTGCCAGCAGCCCAACGACAGGGTCCTATGGCTACACCTTC
CASSPTTGSYGYTF
>TRBD1|NA|TRBV5-1|TRBJ1-4
TGCGCCAGCAGCTTCTCAGGGACAGGGTCAACTAATGAAAAACTGTTTTTT
CASSFSGTGSTNEKLFF
>NA|once|TRBV5-1|TRBJ1-6
TGCGCCAGCAGCTTTGGGGGCGATTCACCCCTCCACTTT
CASSFGGDSPLHF
>TRBD1|NA|TRBV6-4|TRBJ2-5
TGTGCCAGCGGAGAAAAGGGGGCCATGGAGACCCAGTACTTC
CASGEKGAMETQYF
>NA|NA|TRBV7-2|TRBJ1-5
TGTGCCAGCAGCCTCGGACAGCTCAATCAGCCCCAGCATTTT
CASSLGQLNQPQHF
>NA|NA|TRBV5-6|TRBJ2-4
TGTGCCAGCAGCATCGGACAAGGTCTAATTCAGTACTTC
CASSIGQGLIQYF
>TRBD2|NA|TRBV5-6|TRBJ2-7
TGTGCCAGCAGCGGGAAACTAGCGGGGTTCGACTACGAGCAGTACTTC
CASSGKLAGFDYEQYF
>NA|NA|TRBV6-5|TRBJ2-7
TGTGCCAGCAGTAGGAGCTCCTACGAGCAGTACTTC
CASSRSSYEQYF
>NA|NA|TRBV5-1|TRBJ1-1
TGCGCCAGCAGTGGTCCAGACGAACAGATGAACACTGAAGCTTTCTTT
CASSGPDEQMNTEAFF